Each of the 24 T cell receptor beta chains below was sequenced from the same sample in a study of shared clonotypes between healthy human individuals. The data were produced by immunoSEQ multiplex PCR, yet TCRdb's version contains in-frame clones alone and is incomplete. Of some 2 million clones detected, around 95% appear once; the ten largest clones hold 0.13%. The sample consisted of naive CD4+ T cells sorted from blood. The subset is: CD45RA+ positively selected. The receptors originated from a man younger than 35 in good health.

This clone appeared once. This chain joins TRBV6-6 and TRBJ1-1; perhaps TRBD1 as D (5 bases). The germline gives CDR1 MNHNY, CDR2 SVGAGI (reference sequence). V lost 6 bases to trimming and J lost 5 bases, with 13 bases between them. The CDR3 has 13 residues. The CDR3 nucleotides read TGTGCCAGCAGACGGGGGGAGAAGACTGAAGCTTTCTTT. Translated: CASRRGEKTEAFF.

V gene TRBV5-1 combines with J gene TRBJ2-1; no firm D call. Per germline, CDR1 SGHRS and CDR2 YFSETQ. This CDR3 is 14 amino acids long. Deletions cut 0 bases from V and 4 bases from J, with 8 bases between. The CDR3 region is CASSLAQLYNEQFF. The CDR3 DNA follows: TGCGCCAGCAGCTTGGCCCAACTTTACAATGAGCAGTTCTTC.

As concerns this clone: This specimen includes other DNA sequences encoding the same CDR3. The CDR3 bases are TGTGCCAGCTCACCACAAGAGTATAGCAATCAGCCCCAGCATTTT. Encoded protein: CASSPQEYSNQPQHF. The V and J genes are TRBV18 and TRBJ1-5; no firm D call. The germline gives CDR1 KGHSH, CDR2 LQKENI. The CDR3 length is 15 residues. The V end lost 1 base, the J end lost 0 bases, and 7 bases lay between the germline ends.

V is TRBV11-2 and J is TRBJ2-5, with D perhaps matching TRBD2 (6 bases). V was trimmed by 5 bases and J by 1 base, leaving 14 bases between them. Germline CDR1 reads SGHAT; CDR2 reads FQNNGV. The CDR3 consists of 15 residues. CDR3 region: CASSPLRDFQETQYF. DNA of the CDR3: TGTGCCAGCAGCCCCCTTCGGGACTTCCAAGAGACCCAGTACTTC. The variable domain in full, completed from reference TRBV11-2 and TRBJ2-5, reads EAGVAQSPRYKIIEKRQSVAFWCNPISGHATLYWYQQILGQGPKLLIQFQNNGVVDDSQLPKDRFSAERLKGVDSTLKIQPAKLEDSAVYLCASSPLRDFQETQYFGPGTRLLVL.

The chain joins TRBV30 to TRBJ1-1; tentatively, D is TRBD1 (5 bases). Deletions cut 2 bases from V and 2 bases from J, with 12 bases between. The CDR3 extends over 14 amino acids. Per the germline V gene, CDR1 is GTSNPN and CDR2 is SVGIG (reference sequence). DNA for the CDR3: TGTGCCTGGAGTTTAGACAGCCCTAACACTGAAGCTTTCTTT. Translating it yields CAWSLDSPNTEAFF.

This chain joins TRBV27 and TRBJ2-5; 8 bases match TRBD1. CDR3 length: 15 amino acids. J was trimmed by 3 bases and V by 4 bases; bases with no gene match: 7. Germline values: CDR1 MNHEY, CDR2 SMNVEV (reference sequence). For the CDR3, the DNA is TGTGCCAGCAGTTCATTGGGGACAGGCGAAGAGACCCAGTACTTC. It encodes CASSSLGTGEETQYF.

In its sample, this clone was seen once. The CDR3 reads CASSLALKRQGLEQYF. Written as DNA, the CDR3 is TGTGCCAGCAGCTTAGCACTCAAGCGTCAAGGTCTCGAGCAGTACTTC. The chain recombines TRBV11-2 with TRBJ2-7; D call uncertain. Germline CDR1 and CDR2: SGHAT and FQNNGV. The CDR3 has 16 residues. With 1 base removed from V and 6 bases from J, the gap between germline ends came to 19 bases. Based on the CDR3 plus reference TRBV11-2 and TRBJ2-7, the full variable domain is EAGVAQSPRYKIIEKRQSVAFWCNPISGHATLYWYQQILGQGPKLLIQFQNNGVVDDSQLPKDRFSAERLKGVDSTLKIQPAKLEDSAVYLCASSLALKRQGLEQYFGPGTRLTVT.

This chain links TRBV27 with TRBJ2-7, with 10 bases that match TRBD2. This CDR3 is 14 amino acids long. CDR1 and CDR2 from the germline V gene are MNHEY and SMNVEV (reference sequence). The J segment lost 1 base and the V segment lost 6 bases, leaving 3 bases of the junction unmatched. The CDR3 sequence: CASSLAGASYEQYF. The CDR3 bases are TGTGCCAGCAGCCTAGCGGGGGCTTCCTACGAGCAGTACTTC.

The V and J genes are TRBV5-4 and TRBJ1-4, with D tentatively TRBD1 (5 bases). The germline gives CDR1 SGHNT, CDR2 YYREEE (reference sequence). With 4 bases removed from V and 6 bases from J, the gap between germline ends came to 13 bases. This CDR3 region has 14 residues. CDR3 amino acids: CASSPGTEDEKLFF. Here the CDR3 DNA reads TGTGCCAGCAGCCCCGGGACGGAGGATGAAAAACTGTTTTTT.

This clone was seen many times. The chain employs TRBV10-3 and TRBJ2-1; D is perhaps TRBD1 or TRBD2 (5 bases each). The CDR3 consists of 11 residues. Per germline, CDR1 ENHRY and CDR2 SYGVKD. Trimming removed 8 bases at V and 9 bases at J, with 11 bases between. CDR3 protein: CAIDRGREQFF. DNA for the CDR3: TGTGCCATCGACCGGGGCCGTGAGCAGTTCTTC.

This clone was detected only once. The rearrangement uses TRBV12-5 and TRBJ2-3; TRBD2 matches at 8 bases. The germline V gene encodes CDR1 LGHNT and CDR2 FRNRAP. The CDR3 runs to 19 residues. With V trimmed by 4 bases and J by 6 bases, 21 bases remained unmatched. CDR3 bases: TGTGCTAGTGGTTCCCCTATACCCATAGCGGGAAAGTTAGCGGATACGCAGTATTTT. Its protein product is CASGSPIPIAGKLADTQYF.

CDR3 sequence: CASSLAVKLMNTEAFF. The CDR3 DNA reads TGTGCCAGCAGCTTAGCGGTGAAGCTCATGAACACTGAAGCTTTCTTT. The gene calls are TRBV7-9 and TRBJ1-1; D is unclear. The CDR3 runs to 16 residues. Germline V lookup: CDR1 SEHNR, CDR2 FQNEAQ (reference sequence). With 0 bases removed from V and 0 bases from J, the gap between germline ends came to 11 bases.

The J gene is TRBJ1-6, the V gene TRBV19; D not resolved. This CDR3 comprises 13 residues. Germline CDR1 is LNHDA and CDR2 is SQIVND (reference sequence). The V and J ends lost 5 bases and 6 bases respectively, with 8 bases between them. The CDR3 coding sequence is TGTGCCAGTAGTTATGGACCTAATTCACCCCTCCACTTT. This codes for CASSYGPNSPLHF.

This chain connects TRBV18 to TRBJ2-3; D is possibly TRBD1 or TRBD2 (5 bases each). The germline V and J ends were trimmed by 3 bases and 6 bases, with 10 bases remaining between them. This CDR3 comprises 13 residues. Germline-derived CDR1 and CDR2 are KGHSH and LQKENI. CDR3 region: CASSPRDEDTQYF. For the CDR3, the DNA is TGTGCCAGCTCACCTCGGGACGAGGATACGCAGTATTTT.

This clone was seen just once. The gene calls are TRBV10-3 and TRBJ2-5, with D perhaps TRBD1 or TRBD2 (6 bases each). V lost 6 bases, J lost 5 bases, and 19 bases lay in between. Germline values: CDR1 ENHRY, CDR2 SYGVKD. The CDR3 is 15 residues long. CDR3 nucleotide sequence: TGTGCCATCAGGACGTCGGGGGCTGTCGGGGAGACCCAGTACTTC. Amino acids: CAIRTSGAVGETQYF.

This sequence joins TRBV4-3 and TRBJ2-6; tentative D call: TRBD1 (6 bases). The V end was cut by 2 bases, the J end by 0 bases, with 20 bases between. Germline lookup yields CDR1 LGHNA and CDR2 YSLEER. This CDR3 comprises 20 residues. The CDR3 nucleotides read TGCGCCAGCAGCCAAAGTCCAGGGGCCTATCCTACCTCTGGGGCCAACGTCCTGACTTTC. Translation: CASSQSPGAYPTSGANVLTF.

The CDR3 spells CASSPYGTGSLSSYEQYF. CDR3 sequence (DNA): TGTGCCAGCTCACCATATGGGACAGGGAGTCTCTCGTCCTACGAGCAGTACTTC. The V gene is TRBV18, the J gene TRBJ2-7, with 9 bases fitting TRBD1. This CDR3 is 18 amino acids long. Germline assignment: CDR1 KGHSH and CDR2 LQKENI. V dropped 2 bases and J dropped 1; count of bases not matched to a gene: 12.

The chain links TRBV9 to TRBJ2-5; no clear D gene. This CDR3 is built from 13 residues. V was pared by 4 bases and J by 1 base, with 8 bases between. In germline, CDR1 is SGDLS, CDR2 YYNGEE. CDR3 residues: CASSLSSQETQYF. As DNA, the CDR3 is TGTGCCAGCAGCCTCAGTAGCCAAGAGACCCAGTACTTC.

V is TRBV30 and J is TRBJ1-2; D remains unclear. Per germline, CDR1 GTSNPN and CDR2 SVGIG (reference sequence). Between the trimmed V and J ends, which lost 0 bases and 3 bases, there was a span of 26 bases. CDR3 length: 19 residues. Here the CDR3 reads CAWSVSRTYTPNLHYGYTF. CDR3 bases: TGTGCCTGGAGTGTTTCTCGGACCTACACCCCGAATCTACACTATGGCTACACCTTC. The full variable domain, its missing parts supplied by reference TRBV30 and TRBJ1-2, is SQTIHQWPATLVQPVGSPLSLECTVEGTSNPNLYWYRQAAGRGLQLLFYSVGIGQISSEVPQNLSASRPQDRQFILSSKKLLLSDSGFYLCAWSVSRTYTPNLHYGYTFGSGTRLTVV.

The chain joins TRBV6-1 to TRBJ2-7; 12 bases align to TRBD2. The germline CDR1 and CDR2 sequences are MNHNS and SASEGT. The CDR3 runs 13 residues. With 11 bases clipped from V and 5 bases from J, the junction kept 7 bases outside the gene matches. CDR3 DNA sequence: TGTGCCTGTAGACTAGCGGGAGTCCACGAGCAGTACTTC. It specifies CACRLAGVHEQYF.

This sequence joins TRBV5-1 and TRBJ1-1; D possibly corresponds to TRBD1 (6 bases). Trimming pared 4 bases from V and 5 bases from J, leaving 15 bases between. Per the germline V gene, CDR1 is SGHRS and CDR2 is YFSETQ. The CDR3 loop spans 14 amino acids. CDR3 loop: CASSPRTEQTEAFF. The CDR3 DNA reads as TGCGCCAGCAGCCCACGGACAGAACAAACTGAAGCTTTCTTT.

This clone was observed once. The chain employs TRBV15 and TRBJ2-3, with 10 bases that match TRBD2. This CDR3 contains 15 residues. Germline CDR1 LNHNV, CDR2 YYDKDF (reference sequence). Losses at the gene ends were 0 bases for V and 9 bases for J; bases not matched to a gene: 6. Written as DNA, the CDR3 is TGTGCCACCAGCAGAGATAGACTAGCGGGCGCGACGCAGTATTTT. Its translation is CATSRDRLAGATQYF.

This clone was found once. J is TRBJ1-1 and V is TRBV10-2; D remains unclear. CDR3 length: 14 residues. CDR1 WSHSY and CDR2 SAAADI come from the germline V gene. V lost 7 bases and J 0 bases, leaving 12 bases between the germline ends. The CDR3 DNA reads as TGCGCCAGCATCGATGGACCTTTGAACACTGAAGCTTTCTTT. It yields the protein CASIDGPLNTEAFF.

This clone was picked up one time. The chain recombines TRBV5-6 with TRBJ1-5; 10 bases line up with TRBD1. The trim removed 4 bases at V and 6 bases at J, leaving 7 bases unmatched. Germline CDR1 reads SGHDT; CDR2 reads YYEEEE. The CDR3 covers 15 residues. The CDR3 sequence is CASSLGGQGFQPQHF. For the CDR3, the DNA is TGTGCCAGCAGCCTAGGGGGACAGGGGTTTCAGCCCCAGCATTTT.